This is a list of T cell receptor beta chains from one sample in a study of blood T cell repertoires in COVID-19. TCRdb's table, derived via immunoSEQ multiplex PCR, lists solely in-frame clones and lacks some. The repertoire holds nearly 70,000 clones, with around 88% as singletons. The sample consisted of peripheral blood. The origin of the receptors is a woman in her 70s with acute or convalescent COVID-19. The CDR3 runs from the conserved cysteine through the conserved F or W. A D gene is named only where the DNA matches it firmly. Not all rows give a size; the values are once, few, many and, for expanded clones, a class.

CDR3 protein: CASSPGTYTEAFF; CDR3 DNA: TGTGCCAGCAGTCCGGGAACTTACACTGAAGCTTTCTTT; D gene: -; J gene: TRBJ1-1; clone size: few; V gene: TRBV28
CDR3 protein: CASSYTGMNTEAFF; CDR3 DNA: TGTGCCAGCTCATACACAGGGATGAACACTGAAGCTTTCTTT; D gene: -; J gene: TRBJ1-1; clone size: -; V gene: TRBV18
CDR3 protein: CASSGQGNTIYF; CDR3 DNA: TGTGCCAGCAGCGGACAGGGAAACACCATATATTTT; D gene: -; J gene: TRBJ1-3; clone size: -; V gene: TRBV2
CDR3 protein: CASSLGASGQETQYF; CDR3 DNA: TGCGCCAGCAGCCTAGGGGCTAGCGGGCAAGAGACCCAGTACTTC; D gene: TRBD2; J gene: TRBJ2-5; clone size: -; V gene: TRBV4-1
CDR3 protein: CASIPGEATNEKLFF; CDR3 DNA: TGTGCCAGCATCCCTGGTGAGGCGACTAATGAAAAACTGTTTTTT; D gene: -; J gene: TRBJ1-4; clone size: -; V gene: TRBV21-1
CDR3 protein: CASSPGQGSYGYTF; CDR3 DNA: TGTGCCAGCAGCCCCGGACAGGGGAGCTATGGCTACACCTTC; D gene: TRBD1; J gene: TRBJ1-2; clone size: -; V gene: TRBV28
CDR3 protein: CASSEALPGGNEQFF; CDR3 DNA: TGTGCCAGCAGTGAAGCGCTTCCGGGAGGCAATGAGCAGTTCTTC; D gene: TRBD2; J gene: TRBJ2-1; clone size: -; V gene: TRBV2
CDR3 protein: CASSPQRQGAGTEAFF; CDR3 DNA: TGTGCCAGCTCACCACAGAGACAGGGGGCTGGCACTGAAGCTTTCTTT; D gene: TRBD1; J gene: TRBJ1-1; clone size: -; V gene: TRBV18
CDR3 protein: CASKWQGAAEAFF; CDR3 DNA: TGTGCCAGCAAATGGCAGGGGGCCGCTGAAGCTTTCTTT; D gene: TRBD1; J gene: TRBJ1-1; clone size: -; V gene: TRBV28
CDR3 protein: CASSAGITEAFF; CDR3 DNA: TGTGCCAGCTCAGCAGGGATAACTGAAGCTTTCTTT; D gene: -; J gene: TRBJ1-1; clone size: -; V gene: TRBV18
CDR3 protein: CASRVTSGNTEAFF; CDR3 DNA: TGTGCCAGTAGAGTAACGTCGGGAAACACTGAAGCTTTCTTT; D gene: -; J gene: TRBJ1-1; clone size: -; V gene: TRBV19
CDR3 protein: CASSLDQGPYNSPLHF; CDR3 DNA: TGTGCCAGCAGCCTTGATCAGGGGCCGTATAATTCACCCCTCCACTTT; D gene: -; J gene: TRBJ1-6; clone size: -; V gene: TRBV6-6
CDR3 protein: CASSDYPGQVEF; CDR3 DNA: TGTGCCAGCAGTGACTATCCGGGACAGGTCGAATTT; D gene: TRBD1; J gene: TRBJ1-3; clone size: once; V gene: TRBV25-1
CDR3 protein: CSVGMSGSMNTEAFF; CDR3 DNA: TGCAGCGTTGGAATGTCTGGCTCAATGAACACTGAAGCTTTCTTT; D gene: -; J gene: TRBJ1-1; clone size: -; V gene: TRBV29-1
CDR3 protein: CARRLASFSSDTQYF; CDR3 DNA: TGTGCCCGGCGACTAGCGAGTTTTTCCTCGGATACGCAGTATTTT; D gene: TRBD2; J gene: TRBJ2-3; clone size: -; V gene: TRBV28
CDR3 protein: CASSLGSGVQETQYF; CDR3 DNA: TGTGCCAGCAGCTTAGGGAGTGGTGTTCAAGAGACCCAGTACTTC; D gene: -; J gene: TRBJ2-5; clone size: -; V gene: TRBV7-9
CDR3 protein: CASSDLRQEAFF; CDR3 DNA: TGTGCCAGCAGCGATCTAAGACAGGAAGCTTTCTTT; D gene: -; J gene: TRBJ1-1; clone size: -; V gene: TRBV7-9
CDR3 protein: CASSQVISGPYEQYF; CDR3 DNA: TGTGCCAGCAGCCAAGTTATTAGCGGTCCCTACGAGCAGTACTTC; D gene: -; J gene: TRBJ2-7; clone size: -; V gene: TRBV3-1/TRBV3-2
CDR3 protein: CASSYPLVGADTGELFF; CDR3 DNA: TGTGCCAGCAGTTACCCCCTGGTGGGGGCCGACACCGGGGAGCTGTTTTTT; D gene: -; J gene: TRBJ2-2; clone size: -; V gene: TRBV6-2/TRBV6-3
CDR3 protein: CASSSGRENEQFF; CDR3 DNA: TGCGCCAGCAGCTCGGGGCGGGAAAATGAGCAGTTCTTC; D gene: -; J gene: TRBJ2-1; clone size: -; V gene: TRBV5-1
CDR3 protein: CASSPPTGVYDGYTF; CDR3 DNA: TGTGCCAGCAGTCCTCCCACAGGGGTCTACGATGGCTACACCTTC; D gene: TRBD1; J gene: TRBJ1-2; clone size: -; V gene: TRBV6-6
CDR3 protein: CASSQDWAANYGYTF; CDR3 DNA: TGTGCCAGCAGCCAAGATTGGGCAGCTAACTATGGCTACACCTTC; D gene: -; J gene: TRBJ1-2; clone size: few; V gene: TRBV3-1/TRBV3-2
CDR3 protein: CASSPRATSGNEQFF; CDR3 DNA: TGTGCCAGCAGCCCACGGGCTACTAGCGGCAATGAGCAGTTCTTC; D gene: TRBD2; J gene: TRBJ2-1; clone size: -; V gene: TRBV5-6
CDR3 protein: CASSDSLQLGYTF; CDR3 DNA: TGTGCCAGCAGCGATTCCCTTCAGTTAGGCTACACCTTC; D gene: -; J gene: TRBJ1-2; clone size: -; V gene: TRBV2
CDR3 protein: CASTPTGTGVGYTF; CDR3 DNA: TGTGCCAGCACTCCGACCGGGACAGGGGTTGGCTACACCTTC; D gene: TRBD1; J gene: TRBJ1-2; clone size: -; V gene: TRBV5-4
CDR3 protein: CASSEGRAGANVLTF; CDR3 DNA: TGTGCCAGCAGTGAAGGCAGGGCTGGGGCCAACGTCCTGACTTTC; D gene: -; J gene: TRBJ2-6; clone size: once; V gene: TRBV6-1
CDR3 protein: CASSRGTPGGAKNIQYF; CDR3 DNA: TGTGCCAGCAGCCGCGGGACTCCCGGGGGGGCTAAAAACATTCAGTACTTC; D gene: TRBD2; J gene: TRBJ2-4; clone size: -; V gene: TRBV3-1/TRBV3-2
CDR3 protein: CASSSGTGSTDTQYF; CDR3 DNA: TGTGCCAGCAGCTCCGGGACAGGTAGCACAGATACGCAGTATTTT; D gene: TRBD1; J gene: TRBJ2-3; clone size: -; V gene: TRBV13
CDR3 protein: CASSVNPGQAGSSTDTQYF; CDR3 DNA: TGTGCCAGCAGCGTAAATCCCGGACAGGCCGGGTCCTCCACAGATACGCAGTATTTT; D gene: TRBD1; J gene: TRBJ2-3; clone size: -; V gene: TRBV9
CDR3 protein: CASSVGDISYEQYF; CDR3 DNA: TGTGCCAGCAGCGTGGGGGACATCTCCTACGAGCAGTACTTC; D gene: -; J gene: TRBJ2-7; clone size: -; V gene: TRBV9
CDR3 protein: CASSLDGTGPYEQYF; CDR3 DNA: TGCGCCAGCAGCTTGGATGGGACAGGGCCTTACGAGCAGTACTTC; D gene: TRBD1; J gene: TRBJ2-7; clone size: -; V gene: TRBV5-1
CDR3 protein: CASSLDRATEAFF; CDR3 DNA: TGTGCCAGCAGCTTAGACAGGGCCACTGAAGCTTTCTTT; D gene: TRBD1; J gene: TRBJ1-1; clone size: -; V gene: TRBV7-3
CDR3 protein: CAWSVRGAGLPNEQFF; CDR3 DNA: TGTGCCTGGAGTGTGAGGGGTGCGGGACTCCCCAATGAGCAGTTCTTC; D gene: -; J gene: TRBJ2-1; clone size: once; V gene: TRBV30
CDR3 protein: CASSLDPGKGYTF; CDR3 DNA: TGTGCCAGCAGCTTAGACCCAGGCAAGGGCTACACCTTC; D gene: -; J gene: TRBJ1-2; clone size: -; V gene: TRBV7-2
CDR3 protein: CASSLAEVGFLRSNTEAFF; CDR3 DNA: TGTGCCAGCAGCTTAGCTGAGGTTGGGTTCCTTCGGTCGAACACTGAAGCTTTCTTT; D gene: -; J gene: TRBJ1-1; clone size: -; V gene: TRBV11-2
CDR3 protein: CASSEALVGVGNQPQHF; CDR3 DNA: TGTGCCAGCAGTGAAGCGCTTGTAGGGGTAGGCAATCAGCCCCAGCATTTT; D gene: -; J gene: TRBJ1-5; clone size: -; V gene: TRBV6-1
CDR3 protein: CAYTSHYGYTF; CDR3 DNA: TGTGCCTATACATCACACTATGGCTACACCTTC; D gene: -; J gene: TRBJ1-2; clone size: -; V gene: TRBV30
CDR3 protein: CASSYPGVATQYF; CDR3 DNA: TGTGCCAGCAGCTACCCAGGGGTGGCGACCCAGTACTTC; D gene: -; J gene: TRBJ2-5; clone size: -; V gene: TRBV6-5
CDR3 protein: CAISETGVRSGGGYTF; CDR3 DNA: TGTGCCATCAGTGAGACCGGCGTCCGCTCGGGGGGGGGCTACACCTTC; D gene: -; J gene: TRBJ1-2; clone size: -; V gene: TRBV10-3
CDR3 protein: CASSYGTGAETQYF; CDR3 DNA: TGTGCCAGCAGCTATGGGACAGGGGCAGAGACCCAGTACTTC; D gene: TRBD1; J gene: TRBJ2-5; clone size: -; V gene: TRBV7-9
CDR3 protein: CASSQGGVTEAFF; CDR3 DNA: TGTGCCAGCAGCCAAGGGGGGGTCACTGAAGCTTTCTTT; D gene: -; J gene: TRBJ1-1; clone size: -; V gene: TRBV3-1/TRBV3-2
CDR3 protein: CASSLPSKNTEAFF; CDR3 DNA: TGCGCCAGCAGCTTGCCCAGTAAGAACACTGAAGCTTTCTTT; D gene: -; J gene: TRBJ1-1; clone size: -; V gene: TRBV5-1
CDR3 protein: CASSDPRQGIYGYTF; CDR3 DNA: TGTGCCAGCAGTGACCCCCGACAGGGGATCTATGGCTACACCTTC; D gene: TRBD1; J gene: TRBJ1-2; clone size: -; V gene: TRBV6-1
CDR3 protein: CASSQGGRGQGGLVGGYTF; CDR3 DNA: TGCGCCAGCAGCCAAGGAGGAAGAGGACAGGGGGGGTTAGTGGGAGGCTACACCTTC; D gene: TRBD1; J gene: TRBJ1-2; clone size: -; V gene: TRBV4-1
CDR3 protein: CASSQAQWTEAFF; CDR3 DNA: TGTGCCAGCAGCCAAGCTCAGTGGACTGAAGCTTTCTTT; D gene: -; J gene: TRBJ1-1; clone size: few; V gene: TRBV3-1/TRBV3-2
CDR3 protein: CATSDQGLSTDTQYF; CDR3 DNA: TGTGCCACCAGTGATCAGGGCCTAAGCACAGATACGCAGTATTTT; D gene: -; J gene: TRBJ2-3; clone size: -; V gene: TRBV24-1
CDR3 protein: CASSYSGGNQPQHF; CDR3 DNA: TGTGCCAGCAGTTACTCGGGAGGCAATCAGCCCCAGCATTTT; D gene: -; J gene: TRBJ1-5; clone size: -; V gene: TRBV6-5
CDR3 protein: CASSSRTGSYQETQYF; CDR3 DNA: TGTGCCAGCAGCTCTCGGACAGGATCATACCAAGAGACCCAGTACTTC; D gene: TRBD1; J gene: TRBJ2-5; clone size: -; V gene: TRBV9
CDR3 protein: CATSVSGHDYGYTF; CDR3 DNA: TGTGCCACCTCCGTTAGCGGGCATGACTATGGCTACACCTTC; D gene: -; J gene: TRBJ1-2; clone size: few; V gene: TRBV24-1
CDR3 protein: CASSLDPVNSPLHF; CDR3 DNA: TGTGCCAGCAGCTTGGATCCCGTCAATTCACCCCTCCACTTT; D gene: -; J gene: TRBJ1-6; clone size: once; V gene: TRBV5-4
CDR3 protein: CASSESGYAKNTEAFF; CDR3 DNA: TGTGCCAGCAGTGAATCCGGTTACGCGAAGAACACTGAAGCTTTCTTT; D gene: -; J gene: TRBJ1-1; clone size: -; V gene: TRBV6-1
CDR3 protein: CASSEEEQGASTNEKLFF; CDR3 DNA: TGTGCCAGCAGTGAAGAGGAGCAGGGGGCTTCAACTAATGAAAAACTGTTTTTT; D gene: TRBD1; J gene: TRBJ1-4; clone size: few; V gene: TRBV2
CDR3 protein: CASSRGSSGYNEQFF; CDR3 DNA: TGTGCTAGCAGTCGTGGGTCTAGCGGGTACAATGAGCAGTTCTTC; D gene: TRBD2; J gene: TRBJ2-1; clone size: -; V gene: TRBV7-7
CDR3 protein: CATSRAGTGYGYTF; CDR3 DNA: TGTGCCACCAGCAGGGCCGGGACAGGCTATGGCTACACCTTC; D gene: TRBD1; J gene: TRBJ1-2; clone size: -; V gene: TRBV15